This TCR beta chain was sequenced in a study of shared clonotypes between healthy human individuals. Sequenced by immunoSEQ multiplex PCR; TCRdb stores in-frame clones only, minus some. This table holds some 2,000,000 clones, over 85% found once. Trimming left V 4 bases short and J 7 bases short, with 16 bases between. The CDR3 consists of 14 residues. The germline V gene has CDR1 ENHRY and CDR2 SYGVKD. Sequencing was carried out using naive CD4+ T cells sorted from blood. Subset of the sample: CD45RA+ positively selected. This sequence joins TRBV10-3 and TRBJ1-1; D is uncertain. The source is a man in his late teens or twenties in good health. The CDR3 reads CAISGDNFKIEAFF. The CDR3 DNA reads TGTGCCATCAGTGGTGACAATTTTAAGATTGAAGCTTTCTTT.